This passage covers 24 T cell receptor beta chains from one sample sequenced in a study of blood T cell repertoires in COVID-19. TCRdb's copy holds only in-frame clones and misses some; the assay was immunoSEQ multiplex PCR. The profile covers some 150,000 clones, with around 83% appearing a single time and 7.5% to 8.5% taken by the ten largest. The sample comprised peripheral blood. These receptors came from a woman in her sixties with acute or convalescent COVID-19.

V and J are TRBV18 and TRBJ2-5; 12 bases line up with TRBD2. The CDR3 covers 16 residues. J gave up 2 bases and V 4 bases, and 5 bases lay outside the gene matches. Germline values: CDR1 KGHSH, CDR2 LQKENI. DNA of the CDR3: TGTGCCAGCTCACTTACTAGCGGGGGGCGTCAAGAGACCCAGTACTTC. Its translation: CASSLTSGGRQETQYF. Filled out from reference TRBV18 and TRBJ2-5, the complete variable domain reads NAGVMQNPRHLVRRRGQEARLRCSPMKGHSHVYWYRQLPEEGLKFMVYLQKENIIDESGMPKERFSAEFPKEGPSILRIQQVVRGDSAAYFCASSLTSGGRQETQYFGPGTRLLVL.

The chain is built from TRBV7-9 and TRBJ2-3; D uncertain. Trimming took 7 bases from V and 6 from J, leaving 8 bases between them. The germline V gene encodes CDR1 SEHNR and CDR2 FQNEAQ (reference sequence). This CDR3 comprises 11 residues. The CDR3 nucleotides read TGTGCCAGCACGCCCTCTGATACGCAGTATTTT. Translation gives CASTPSDTQYF.

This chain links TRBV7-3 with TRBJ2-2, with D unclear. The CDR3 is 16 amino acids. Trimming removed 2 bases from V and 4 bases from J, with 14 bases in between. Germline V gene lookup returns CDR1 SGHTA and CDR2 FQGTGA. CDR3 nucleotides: TGTGCCAGCAGCTTACAGTCCCCGGGTACCACCGGGGAGCTGTTTTTT. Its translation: CASSLQSPGTTGELFF.

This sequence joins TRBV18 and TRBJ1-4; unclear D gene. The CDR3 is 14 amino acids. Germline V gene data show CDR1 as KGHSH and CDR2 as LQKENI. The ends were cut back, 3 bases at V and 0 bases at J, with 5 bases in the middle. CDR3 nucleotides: TGTGCCAGCTCACCCCCTGCAACTAATGAAAAACTGTTTTTT. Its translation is CASSPPATNEKLFF.

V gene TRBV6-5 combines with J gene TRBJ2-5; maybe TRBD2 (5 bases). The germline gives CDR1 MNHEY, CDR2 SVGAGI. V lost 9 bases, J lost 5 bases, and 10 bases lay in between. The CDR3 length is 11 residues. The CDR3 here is CASISGETQYF. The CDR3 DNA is TGTGCCAGTATTTCGGGGGAGACCCAGTACTTC.

The CDR3 DNA sequence: TGCGCCAGCAGCTCCACGGGTTCCCCAGTCTATGGCTACACCTTC. Translation gives CASSSTGSPVYGYTF. The chain combines TRBV5-1 with TRBJ1-2; unclear D gene. This CDR3 is built from 15 residues. Trimming took off 3 bases at V and 4 bases at J, with 16 bases between the two ends. CDR1 is SGHRS and CDR2 is YFSETQ in the germline V gene.

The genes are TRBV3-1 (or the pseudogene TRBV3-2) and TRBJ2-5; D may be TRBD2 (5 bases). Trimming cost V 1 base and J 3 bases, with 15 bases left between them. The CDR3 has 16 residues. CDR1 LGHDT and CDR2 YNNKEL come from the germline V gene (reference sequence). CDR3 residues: CASSQGYGLGKETQYF. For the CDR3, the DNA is TGTGCCAGCAGCCAAGGGTACGGACTCGGAAAAGAGACCCAGTACTTC.

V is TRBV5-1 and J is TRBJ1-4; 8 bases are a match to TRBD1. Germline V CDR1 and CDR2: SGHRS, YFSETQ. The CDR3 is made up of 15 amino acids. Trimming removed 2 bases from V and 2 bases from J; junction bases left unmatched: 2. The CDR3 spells CASSFGQGTNEKLFF. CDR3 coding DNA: TGCGCCAGCAGCTTTGGACAGGGCACTAATGAAAAACTGTTTTTT.

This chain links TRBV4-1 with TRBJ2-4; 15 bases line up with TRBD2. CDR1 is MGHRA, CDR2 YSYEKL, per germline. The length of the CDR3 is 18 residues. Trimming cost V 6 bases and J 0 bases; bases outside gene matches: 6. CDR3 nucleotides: TGCGCCAGCAGTACGGGACTAGCGGGGGGTGTAGCCAAAAACATTCAGTACTTC. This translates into CASSTGLAGGVAKNIQYF.

For the CDR3, the DNA is TGTGCCAGCAGTTTAACAGGGGAGTACAACTATGGCTACACCTTC. This sequence encodes CASSLTGEYNYGYTF. The rearrangement links TRBV28 to TRBJ1-2, with 7 nucleotides matching TRBD1. With 2 bases clipped from V and 2 bases from J, the junction kept 5 bases outside the gene matches. CDR1 and CDR2 (germline): MDHEN, SYDVKM. There are 15 residues in the CDR3.

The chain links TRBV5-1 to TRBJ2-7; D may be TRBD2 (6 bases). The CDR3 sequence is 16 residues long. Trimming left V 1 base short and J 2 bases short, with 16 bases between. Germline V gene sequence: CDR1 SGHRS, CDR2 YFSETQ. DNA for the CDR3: TGCGCCAGCAGCTTGATCGGAGGGGTACCAACCTACGAGCAGTACTTC. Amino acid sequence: CASSLIGGVPTYEQYF.

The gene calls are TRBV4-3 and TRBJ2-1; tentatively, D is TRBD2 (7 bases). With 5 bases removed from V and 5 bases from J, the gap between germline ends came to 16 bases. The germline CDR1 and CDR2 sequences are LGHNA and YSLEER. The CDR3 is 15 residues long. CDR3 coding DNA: TGCGCCAGCAGCGAGGTGGCGGGGGCCGACAATGAGCAGTTCTTC. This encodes CASSEVAGADNEQFF.

The CDR3 loop is CASSLPGTSGGNEQFF. In DNA, the CDR3 is TGTGCCAGCAGCCTACCCGGGACTAGCGGGGGGAATGAGCAGTTCTTC. This sequence joins TRBV7-9 and TRBJ2-1; 15 nucleotides agree with TRBD2. Germline CDR1 reads SEHNR; CDR2 reads FQNEAQ (reference sequence). The CDR3 sequence is 16 residues long. Losses at the gene ends were 5 bases for V and 7 bases for J; bases not matched to a gene: 6.

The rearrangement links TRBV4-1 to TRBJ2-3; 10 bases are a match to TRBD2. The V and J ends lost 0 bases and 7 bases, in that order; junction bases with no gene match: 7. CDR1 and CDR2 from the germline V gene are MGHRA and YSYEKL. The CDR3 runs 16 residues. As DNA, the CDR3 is TGCGCCAGCAGCCAAGATTCAGCTAGCGGGGGAAATACGCAGTATTTT. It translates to CASSQDSASGGNTQYF.

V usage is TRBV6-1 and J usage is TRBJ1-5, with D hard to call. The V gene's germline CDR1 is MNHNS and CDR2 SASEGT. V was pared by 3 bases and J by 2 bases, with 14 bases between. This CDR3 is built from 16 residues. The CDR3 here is CASSEGWRVGNQPQHF. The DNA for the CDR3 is TGTGCCAGCAGTGAGGGGTGGAGGGTGGGCAATCAGCCCCAGCATTTT.

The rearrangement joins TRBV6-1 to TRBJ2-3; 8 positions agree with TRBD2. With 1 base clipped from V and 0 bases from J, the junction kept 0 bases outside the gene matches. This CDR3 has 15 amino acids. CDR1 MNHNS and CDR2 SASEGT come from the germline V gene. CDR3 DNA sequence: TGTGCCAGCAGTGAAGGACTAGCGAGCACAGATACGCAGTATTTT. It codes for CASSEGLASTDTQYF.

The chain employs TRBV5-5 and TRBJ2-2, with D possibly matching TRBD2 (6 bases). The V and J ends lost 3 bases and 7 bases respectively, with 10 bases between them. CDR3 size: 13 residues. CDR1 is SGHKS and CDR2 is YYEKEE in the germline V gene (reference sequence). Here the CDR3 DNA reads TGTGCCAGCAGCTCCGGACTATTCGGGGAGCTGTTTTTT. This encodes CASSSGLFGELFF.

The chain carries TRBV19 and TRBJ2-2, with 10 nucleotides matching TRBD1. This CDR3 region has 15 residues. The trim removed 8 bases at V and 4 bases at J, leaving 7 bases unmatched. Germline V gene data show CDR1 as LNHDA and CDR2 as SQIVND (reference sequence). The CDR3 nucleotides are TGTGCCAGTCGGAGTTGGACAGGGGGCACCGGGGAGCTGTTTTTT. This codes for CASRSWTGGTGELFF.

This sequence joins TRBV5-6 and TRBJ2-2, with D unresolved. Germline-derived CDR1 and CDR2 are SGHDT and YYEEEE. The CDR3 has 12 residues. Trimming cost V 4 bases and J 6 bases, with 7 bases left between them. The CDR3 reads CASSLSPGELFF. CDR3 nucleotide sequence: TGTGCCAGCAGCCTGTCCCCCGGGGAGCTGTTTTTT.

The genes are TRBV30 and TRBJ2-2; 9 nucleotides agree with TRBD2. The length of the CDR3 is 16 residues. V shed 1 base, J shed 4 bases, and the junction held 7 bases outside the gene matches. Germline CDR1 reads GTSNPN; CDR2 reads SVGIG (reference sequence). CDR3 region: CAWSELAGGLTGELFF. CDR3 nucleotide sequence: TGTGCCTGGAGTGAATTGGCGGGGGGGCTCACCGGGGAGCTGTTTTTT.

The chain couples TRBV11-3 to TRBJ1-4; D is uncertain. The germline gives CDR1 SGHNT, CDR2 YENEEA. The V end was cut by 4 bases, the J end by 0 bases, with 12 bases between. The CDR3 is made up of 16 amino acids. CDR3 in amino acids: CASSSKGAATNEKLFF. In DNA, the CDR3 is TGTGCCAGCAGCTCGAAAGGAGCTGCAACTAATGAAAAACTGTTTTTT.

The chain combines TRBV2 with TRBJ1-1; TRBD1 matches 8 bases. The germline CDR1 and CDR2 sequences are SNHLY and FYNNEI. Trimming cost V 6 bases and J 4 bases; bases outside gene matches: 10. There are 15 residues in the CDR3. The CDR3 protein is CASRRQGQRFTEAFF. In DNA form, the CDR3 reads TGTGCCAGCAGGCGACAGGGGCAGAGGTTCACTGAAGCTTTCTTT.

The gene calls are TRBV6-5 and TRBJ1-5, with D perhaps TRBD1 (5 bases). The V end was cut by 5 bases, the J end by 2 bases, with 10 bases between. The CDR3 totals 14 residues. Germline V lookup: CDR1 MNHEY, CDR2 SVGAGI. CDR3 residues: CASSLSQGNQPQHF. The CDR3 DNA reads TGTGCCAGCAGTCTTTCACAGGGCAATCAGCCCCAGCATTTT.

This CDR3 is CASSLEVSYNEQFF. The CDR3 coding sequence is TGTGCCAGCAGCTTAGAGGTGAGCTACAATGAGCAGTTCTTC. The chain employs TRBV11-3 and TRBJ2-1; D call uncertain. From germline, CDR1 is SGHNT and CDR2 YENEEA. The CDR3 is 14 residues long. V lost 0 bases to trimming and J lost 3 bases, with 6 bases between them.